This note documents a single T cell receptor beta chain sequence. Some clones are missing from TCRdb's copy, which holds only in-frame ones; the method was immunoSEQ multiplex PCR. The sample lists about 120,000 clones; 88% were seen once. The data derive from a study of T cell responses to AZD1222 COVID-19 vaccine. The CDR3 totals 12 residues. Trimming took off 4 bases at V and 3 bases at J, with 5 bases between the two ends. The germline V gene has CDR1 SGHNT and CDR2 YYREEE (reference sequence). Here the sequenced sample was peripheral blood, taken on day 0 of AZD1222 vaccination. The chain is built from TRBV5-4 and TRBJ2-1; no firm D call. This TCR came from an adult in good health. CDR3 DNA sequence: TGTGCCAGCAGCACCGGCTACAATGAGCAGTTCTTC. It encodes CASSTGYNEQFF.